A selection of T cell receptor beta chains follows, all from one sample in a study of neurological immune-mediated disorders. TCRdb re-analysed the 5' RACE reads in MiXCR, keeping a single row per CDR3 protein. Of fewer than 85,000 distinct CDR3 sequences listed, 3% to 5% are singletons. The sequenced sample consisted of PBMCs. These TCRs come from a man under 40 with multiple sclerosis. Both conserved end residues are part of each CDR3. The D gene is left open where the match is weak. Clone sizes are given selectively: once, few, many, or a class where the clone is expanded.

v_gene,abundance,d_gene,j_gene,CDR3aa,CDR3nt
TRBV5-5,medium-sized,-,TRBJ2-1,CASSYDSYNEQFF,TGTGCCAGCAGTTACGACAGCTACAATGAGCAGTTCTTC
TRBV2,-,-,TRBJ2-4,CASSEPRVTSQYF,TGTGCCAGCAGTGAACCCAGGGTCACGTCTCAGTACTTC
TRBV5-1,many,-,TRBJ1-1,CASSLGDRHTEAFF,TGCGCCAGCAGCTTGGGGGATAGGCACACTGAAGCTTTCTTT
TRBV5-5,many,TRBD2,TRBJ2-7,CASSLVTRLSGGSYEQYF,TGTGCCAGCAGCTTGGTAACACGGTTGAGCGGGGGATCCTACGAGCAGTACTTC
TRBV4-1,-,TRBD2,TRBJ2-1,CASSQAGSGGGGSYNEQFF,TGCGCCAGCAGCCAGGCGGGTAGCGGGGGGGGCGGCTCCTACAATGAGCAGTTCTTC
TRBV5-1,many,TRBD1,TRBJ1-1,CASSLQGSTEAFF,TGCGCCAGCAGCTTACAGGGGAGCACTGAAGCTTTCTTT
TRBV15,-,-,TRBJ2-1,CATTTKGGGLNEQFF,TGTGCCACCACCACAAAGGGGGGGGGACTGAATGAGCAGTTCTTC
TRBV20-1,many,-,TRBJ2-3,CSAPRAGNTDTQYF,TGCAGTGCCCCGCGGGCGGGAAATACAGATACGCAGTATTTT
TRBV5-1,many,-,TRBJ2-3,CASSLEDYTDTQYF,TGCGCCAGCAGCTTGGAAGACTACACAGATACGCAGTATTTT
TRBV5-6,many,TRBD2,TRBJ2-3,CASSFRGVITDTQYF,TGTGCCAGCAGTTTTCGGGGGGTCATCACAGATACGCAGTATTTT
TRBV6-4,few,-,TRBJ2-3,CASSEATGAQYF,TGTGCCAGCAGTGAAGCAACCGGGGCGCAGTATTTT
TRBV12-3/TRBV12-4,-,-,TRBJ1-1,CASSSVGKGEVEAFF,TGTGCCAGCAGTTCTGTGGGAAAGGGGGAGGTTGAAGCTTTCTTT
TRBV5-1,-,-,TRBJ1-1,CASSPDGGLNTEAFF,TGCGCCAGCAGTCCAGATGGGGGGCTGAACACTGAAGCTTTCTTT
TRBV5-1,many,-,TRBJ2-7,CASSLIPDRTYEQYF,TGCGCCAGCAGCTTAATCCCCGACAGGACCTACGAGCAGTACTTC
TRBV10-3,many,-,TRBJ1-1,CAISPRGGAGNTEAFF,TGTGCCATCAGCCCCCGGGGGGGGGCGGGGAACACTGAAGCTTTCTTT
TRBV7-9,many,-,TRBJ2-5,CGQSRGAETQYF,TGTGGCCAATCCCGGGGAGCCGAGACCCAGTACTTC
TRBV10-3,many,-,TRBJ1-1,CAISDRGGTEAFF,TGTGCCATCAGTGACAGGGGTGGCACTGAAGCTTTCTTT
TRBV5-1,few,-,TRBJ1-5,CASSLEGSSNQPQNF,TGCGCCAGCAGCTTGGAAGGGAGTAGCAATCAGCCCCAGAATTTT
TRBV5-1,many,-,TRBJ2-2,CASSPPNTGELFF,TGCGCCAGCAGCCCGCCGAACACCGGGGAGCTGTTTTTT
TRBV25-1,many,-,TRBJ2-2,CASIPRKDPNTGELFF,TGTGCCAGCATCCCAAGGAAAGATCCGAACACCGGGGAGCTGTTTTTT